This T cell receptor (beta chain) was documented in a study of shared clonotypes between healthy human individuals. On the study more broadly: Contributing individuals were two females and a few males aged 18 to 49.

This CDR3 has 13 residues. With V trimmed by 1 base and J by 4 bases, 0 bases remained unmatched. Per germline, CDR1 SGHDN and CDR2 FVKESK. Clones were sequenced by immunoSEQ multiplex PCR, and TCRdb holds only the in-frame ones, with some missing. The table shows approximately 460,000 clones, with 60% to 80% occurring only once. Sequenced: PBMCs. V usage is TRBV14 and J usage is TRBJ2-5; TRBD2 agrees at 7 bases. This clonotype was sampled from a woman in her forties in good health. Some clones in this sample may be carry-over from other donors' samples. CDR3 in DNA: TGTGCCAGCAGCCAAGGGGAGGGAGAGACCCAGTACTTC. It codes for CASSQGEGETQYF. Full variable domain (outside the CDR3, taken from reference TRBV14 and TRBJ2-5): EAGVTQFPSHSVIEKGQTVTLRCDPISGHDNLYWYRRVMGKEIKFLLHFVKESKQDESGMPNNRFLAERTGGTYSTLKVQPAELEDSGVYFCASSQGEGETQYFGPGTRLLVL.